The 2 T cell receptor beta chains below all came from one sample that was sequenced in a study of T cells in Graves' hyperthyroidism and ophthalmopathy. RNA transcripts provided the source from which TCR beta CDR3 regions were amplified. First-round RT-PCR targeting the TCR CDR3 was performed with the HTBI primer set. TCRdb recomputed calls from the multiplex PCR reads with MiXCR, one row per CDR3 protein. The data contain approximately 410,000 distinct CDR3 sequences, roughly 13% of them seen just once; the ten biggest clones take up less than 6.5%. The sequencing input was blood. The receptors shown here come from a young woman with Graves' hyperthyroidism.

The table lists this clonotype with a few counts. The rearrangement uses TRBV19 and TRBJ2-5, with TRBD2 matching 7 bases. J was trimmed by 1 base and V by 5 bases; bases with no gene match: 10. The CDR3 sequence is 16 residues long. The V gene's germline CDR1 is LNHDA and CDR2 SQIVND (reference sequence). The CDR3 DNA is TGTGCCAGTAGTCGGGCTAGCGGTGGGGTCCAAGAGACCCAGTACTTC. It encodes CASSRASGGVQETQYF.

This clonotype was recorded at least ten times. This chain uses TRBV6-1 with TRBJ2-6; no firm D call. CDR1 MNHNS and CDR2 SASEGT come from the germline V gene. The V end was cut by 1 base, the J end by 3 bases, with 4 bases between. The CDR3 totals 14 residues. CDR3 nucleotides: TGTGCCAGCAGTGAAGGCAGTGGGGCCAACGTCCTGACTTTC. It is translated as CASSEGSGANVLTF.